Sequencing of this TCR beta chain was carried out in a study of neoadjuvant anti-PD-1 for oral cavity cancer. Study information: Before surgery, most patients got three to four biweekly 3 mg/kg nivolumab doses. Non-progressing patients received a fourth nivolumab dose near day 43, then surgery on days 50-56.

In this sample, this clone turned up a few times. Its antigen is still unknown. The study, taken as a whole, reports: Non-responders to neoadjuvant nivolumab had significantly more clonal PBMC T cells than responders.

CDR3 size: 14 residues. Germline CDR1 and CDR2: MNHNY and SVGAGI (reference sequence). Trimming removed 0 bases from V and 6 bases from J, with 12 bases in between. Blood libraries mostly used about 0.5 ug genomic DNA, six replicates each. The method was immunoSEQ multiplex PCR; TCRdb's version includes in-frame clones alone and lacks a portion of them. The data contain approximately 17,000 clones, roughly three fifths of them seen just once; the ten biggest clones take up around 2.8%. The receptor was derived from a person between 40 and 79 years old with oral cavity squamous cell carcinoma. The V call is TRBV6-6, the J call TRBJ2-7, with D perhaps TRBD1 or TRBD2 (5 bases each). The starting material was PBMCs, obtained before nivolumab (anti-PD-1) treatment. CDR3 protein: CASSYSGTTREQYF. CDR3 in DNA: TGTGCCAGCAGTTACTCCGGGACCACGCGCGAGCAGTACTTC.